The 18 T cell receptor beta chains below were found in one sample sequenced in a study of beta chain features in type 1 diabetes. cDNA synthesis used the whole RNA isolate, giving expressed TCRB sequences. TCRdb's table, derived via immunoSEQ multiplex PCR, lists solely in-frame clones and lacks some. The sample records about 930,000 clones, roughly 17% being singletons. Specimen: naive CD4+ T cells from blood. Receptor source: a woman younger than 30 in good health.

Turning to this clone: Within the sample, other DNA sequences also encode this same CDR3. The chain carries TRBV19 and TRBJ1-5, with TRBD1 matching over 9 bases. The CDR3 spans 14 residues. V shed 3 bases, J shed 6 bases, and the junction held 3 bases outside the gene matches. Germline V lookup: CDR1 LNHDA, CDR2 SQIVND (reference sequence). CDR3 in amino acids: CASSIDRGSQPQHF. The CDR3 coding sequence is TGTGCCAGTAGTATTGACAGGGGGAGTCAGCCCCAGCATTTT.

The V call is TRBV29-1, the J call TRBJ2-1; TRBD2 matches 8 bases. Per germline, CDR1 SQVTM and CDR2 ANQGSEA. V shed 2 bases, J shed 7 bases, and the junction held 7 bases outside the gene matches. CDR3 length: 14 residues. CDR3 in DNA: TGCAGCGTTGAATCGGACTCGGGGGGGAATGAGCAGTTCTTC. Protein sequence: CSVESDSGGNEQFF.

CDR3 coding DNA: TGTGCCAGCAGTGACCGGACAAATCAGCCCCAGCATTTT. Protein sequence: CASSDRTNQPQHF. The chain combines TRBV2 with TRBJ1-5, with D possibly TRBD1 on 5 matching bases. This CDR3 has 13 amino acids. From germline, CDR1 is SNHLY and CDR2 FYNNEI. V shed 3 bases and J shed 4 bases, with 7 bases lying between them.

The V call is TRBV28, the J call TRBJ1-5, with a possible D match to TRBD1 (6 bases). This CDR3 spans 12 amino acids. V lost 8 bases and J 7 bases, leaving 12 bases between the germline ends. Germline-derived CDR1 and CDR2 are MDHEN and SYDVKM. CDR3 DNA: TGTGCCAGCGCAGGGGTAAGACAGCCCCAGCATTTT. Translated: CASAGVRQPQHF.

This chain links TRBV6-6 with TRBJ1-2, with D possibly matching TRBD1 (6 bases). CDR3 size: 13 residues. Germline values: CDR1 MNHNY, CDR2 SVGAGI (reference sequence). Trimming removed 6 bases from V and 4 bases from J, with 12 bases in between. The CDR3 DNA sequence: TGTGCCAGCAGGGACAGCCAAACCTATGGCTACACCTTC. It specifies CASRDSQTYGYTF.

The rearrangement joins TRBV28 to TRBJ2-7, with unresolved D. CDR3 length: 11 amino acids. Germline V gene sequence: CDR1 MDHEN, CDR2 SYDVKM. With 4 bases removed from V and 6 bases from J, the gap between germline ends came to 7 bases. CDR3 loop: CASSSWGEQYF. In DNA, the CDR3 is TGTGCCAGCAGTTCATGGGGCGAGCAGTACTTC.

This clone was seen a handful of times. The rearrangement uses TRBV28 and TRBJ2-7, with TRBD2 identical over 10 bases. There are 15 residues in the CDR3. Germline lookup yields CDR1 MDHEN and CDR2 SYDVKM. V was clipped by 6 bases and J by 2 bases; unmatched bases: 7. The CDR3 DNA follows: TGTGCCAGCAGAATGAGGACTAGCGGTACCTACGAGCAGTACTTC. This translates into CASRMRTSGTYEQYF.

With regard to this clone: The same CDR3 is also encoded by other DNA sequences in this sample. This rearrangement joins TRBV29-1 to TRBJ2-7, with TRBD2 matching over 11 bases. This CDR3 has 13 amino acids. The V segment lost 7 bases and the J segment 3 bases; nucleotides outside the gene matches: 5. In germline, CDR1 is SQVTM, CDR2 ANQGSEA. DNA of the CDR3: TGCAGCGCAAGGACTAGCGGGCTCTACGAGCAGTACTTC. This codes for CSARTSGLYEQYF.

The chain couples TRBV4-1 to TRBJ2-5, with 12 bases that match TRBD1. Germline CDR1 is MGHRA and CDR2 is YSYEKL. V shed 4 bases and J 4 bases; nucleotides not matched to a gene: 7. CDR3 length equals 16 residues. Here the CDR3 reads CASSPRGQGAGETQYF. Here the CDR3 DNA reads TGCGCCAGCAGCCCCAGGGGACAGGGGGCAGGAGAGACCCAGTACTTC.

The chain carries TRBV14 and TRBJ1-5, with a tentative D call TRBD1 (6 bases). CDR1 and CDR2 from the germline V gene are SGHDN and FVKESK. V was shortened by 0 bases and J by 4 bases, with 13 bases between the two germline ends. The CDR3 totals 16 residues. The CDR3 loop reads CASSQDKDSSNQPQHF. CDR3 in DNA: TGTGCCAGCAGCCAAGACAAGGACAGTTCGAATCAGCCCCAGCATTTT.

The chain links TRBV7-2 to TRBJ2-1; 11 bases map to TRBD1. V shed 5 bases and J 8 bases; nucleotides not matched to a gene: 11. CDR1 is SGHTA, CDR2 FQGNSA, per germline. This CDR3 region has 16 residues. CDR3 in DNA: TGTGCCAGCAGCAGAGGACAGGGGGCGCCATCCCATGAGCAGTTCTTC. This encodes CASSRGQGAPSHEQFF.

This clone was counted between two and nine times. This chain joins TRBV18 and TRBJ2-3; D unresolved. Germline V lookup: CDR1 KGHSH, CDR2 LQKENI. The V end was cut by 6 bases, the J end by 3 bases, with 7 bases between. The length of the CDR3 is 12 residues. CDR3 sequence reads: CASSLSTDTQYF. DNA for the CDR3: TGTGCCAGCTCCCTGAGTACAGATACGCAGTATTTT.

This clone has more than one count but fewer than ten. This sequence joins TRBV10-3 and TRBJ2-7; tentative D call: TRBD2 (6 bases). Trimming stripped 5 bases from V and 2 bases from J, with 22 bases between. Germline loops: CDR1 ENHRY, CDR2 SYGVKD. The CDR3 totals 17 residues. CDR3 in DNA: TGTGCCATCAGTTCGTACGGTACAGATAGCGGTCCCTACGAGCAGTACTTC. Protein sequence: CAISSYGTDSGPYEQYF.

The rearrangement joins TRBV10-3 to TRBJ2-5; perhaps TRBD2 as D (6 bases). Germline values: CDR1 ENHRY, CDR2 SYGVKD. With 4 bases removed from V and 4 bases from J, the gap between germline ends came to 10 bases. This CDR3 has 13 amino acids. CDR3 coding DNA: TGTGCCATCAGTGCTCAGGGAGGAGAGACCCAGTACTTC. The encoded protein is CAISAQGGETQYF.

This clone was counted only a few times. CDR3 coding DNA: TGCGCCAGCAGTCACCCCCCTCCGACAGGGCGGGATGCCATGTCTTCCGAGCAGTTCTTC. As protein: CASSHPPPTGRDAMSSEQFF. The chain is built from TRBV23-1 and TRBJ2-1; TRBD1 is a possible D gene (7 bases). TRBV23-1 is reported as an ORF; its role is uncertain. This CDR3 has 20 residues. The V and J ends lost 3 bases and 10 bases respectively, with 34 bases between them.

The table lists this clone with a few counts. The chain carries TRBV11-2 and TRBJ2-1; D might be TRBD1 (6 bases). Per germline, CDR1 SGHAT and CDR2 FQNNGV. Trimming cost V 1 base and J 12 bases, with 10 bases left between them. The CDR3 spans 12 residues. The CDR3 loop reads CASSLAGQSQFF. In nucleotides, the CDR3 is TGTGCCAGCAGCTTAGCCGGACAGTCGCAGTTCTTC.

This clone was seen a handful of times. The gene calls are TRBV19 and TRBJ1-2; no firm D call. The germline gives CDR1 LNHDA, CDR2 SQIVND (reference sequence). The V end was cut by 4 bases, the J end by 5 bases, with 17 bases between. CDR3 length: 15 amino acids. The chain's CDR3 is CASSRQTSTLYGYTF. In DNA form, the CDR3 reads TGTGCCAGTAGTAGGCAGACTTCGACCCTGTATGGCTACACCTTC.

The rearrangement joins TRBV19 to TRBJ2-2; 7 nucleotides line up with TRBD1. CDR3 length: 13 residues. Germline V gives CDR1 LNHDA, CDR2 SQIVND (reference sequence). V lost 7 bases, J lost 6 bases, and 5 bases stayed unmatched. The CDR3 coding sequence is TGTGCCAGTAAACCGCAGGGGGCCGGGGAGCTGTTTTTT. Translated, it gives CASKPQGAGELFF.